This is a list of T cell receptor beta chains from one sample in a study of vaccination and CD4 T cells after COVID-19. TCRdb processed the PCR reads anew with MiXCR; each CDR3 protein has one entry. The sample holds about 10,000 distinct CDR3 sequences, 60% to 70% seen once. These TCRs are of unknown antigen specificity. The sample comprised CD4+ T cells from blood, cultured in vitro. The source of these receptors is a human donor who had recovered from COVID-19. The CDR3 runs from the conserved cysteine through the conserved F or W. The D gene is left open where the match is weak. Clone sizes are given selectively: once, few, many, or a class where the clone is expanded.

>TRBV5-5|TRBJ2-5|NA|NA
CASSPAAGASETQYF
TGTGCCAGCAGCCCCGCCGCGGGGGCCTCGGAGACCCAGTACTTC
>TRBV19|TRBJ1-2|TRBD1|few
CASSTAVRGRFGYTF
TGTGCCAGTAGTACGGCGGTCAGGGGGCGTTTTGGCTACACCTTC
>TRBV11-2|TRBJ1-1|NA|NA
CASSLGLGGRLNTEAFF
TGTGCCAGCAGCTTAGGATTAGGAGGTCGGCTGAACACTGAAGCTTTCTTT
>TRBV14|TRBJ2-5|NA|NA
CASSQALETQYF
TGTGCCAGCAGCCAAGCTTTGGAGACCCAGTACTTC
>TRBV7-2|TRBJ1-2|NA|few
CASSMGTYGYTF
TGTGCCAGCAGCATGGGGACCTATGGCTACACCTTC
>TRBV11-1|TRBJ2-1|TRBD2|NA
CASSLTSGREHEQFF
TGTGCCAGCAGCTTAACTAGCGGGAGGGAACATGAGCAGTTCTTC
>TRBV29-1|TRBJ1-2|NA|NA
CSVVVGNGYTF
TGCAGCGTTGTCGTAGGGAATGGCTACACCTTC
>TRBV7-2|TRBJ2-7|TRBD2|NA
CASSLEASGIYEQYF
TGTGCCAGCAGCTTAGAAGCTAGCGGAATCTACGAGCAGTACTTC
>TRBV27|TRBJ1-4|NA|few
CASSYGGPREKLFF
TGTGCCAGCAGTTATGGGGGGCCTAGGGAAAAACTGTTTTTT
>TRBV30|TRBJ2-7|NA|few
CASTGGHREQYF
TGTGCCAGTACAGGTGGCCATCGCGAGCAGTACTTC
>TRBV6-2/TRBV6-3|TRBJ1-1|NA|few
CASSPHKIQGLNTEAFF
TGTGCCAGCAGTCCTCACAAGATACAGGGTTTGAACACTGAAGCTTTCTTT
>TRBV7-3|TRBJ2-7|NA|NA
CASSLGSGTLYEQYF
TGTGCCAGCAGCTTGGGATCCGGGACTCTCTACGAGCAGTACTTC